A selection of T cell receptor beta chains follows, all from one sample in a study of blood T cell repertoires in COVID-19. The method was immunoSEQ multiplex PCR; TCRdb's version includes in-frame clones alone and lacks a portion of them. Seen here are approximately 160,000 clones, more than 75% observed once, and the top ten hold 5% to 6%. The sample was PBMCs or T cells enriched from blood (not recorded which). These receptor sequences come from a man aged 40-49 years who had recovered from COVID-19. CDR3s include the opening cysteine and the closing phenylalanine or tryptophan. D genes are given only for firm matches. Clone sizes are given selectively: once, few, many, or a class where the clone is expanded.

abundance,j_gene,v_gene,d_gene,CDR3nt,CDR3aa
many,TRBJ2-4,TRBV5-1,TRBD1,TGCGCCAGGTCGGGACAGGGGGCCATCTTTGTCAAAAACATTCAGTACTTC,CARSGQGAIFVKNIQYF
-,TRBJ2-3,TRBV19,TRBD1,TGTGCCAGTAGTCCCCGGACAGGGGTCGCAGATACGCAGTATTTT,CASSPRTGVADTQYF
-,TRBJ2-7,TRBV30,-,TGTGCCTGGACACTCGGGGGCTACGAGCAGTACTTC,CAWTLGGYEQYF
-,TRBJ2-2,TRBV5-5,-,TGTGCCAGCAGCTTAGAGCTCACCGGGGAGCTGTTTTTT,CASSLELTGELFF
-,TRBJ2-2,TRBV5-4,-,TGTGCCAGCAGCCCCCGGACAGACACCGGGGAGCTGTTTTTT,CASSPRTDTGELFF
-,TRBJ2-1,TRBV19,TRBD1,TGTGCCAGTAGTATAGAAACGGACAGGCCCATCTCCTACAATGAGCAGTTCTTC,CASSIETDRPISYNEQFF
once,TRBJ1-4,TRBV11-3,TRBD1,TGTGCCAGTACGACAGGGGGTAATGAAAAACTGTTTTTT,CASTTGGNEKLFF
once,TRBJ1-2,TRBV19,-,TGTGCCAGTAGTCCGCTGAGATCGGGGGGATCGAATGGCTACACCTTC,CASSPLRSGGSNGYTF
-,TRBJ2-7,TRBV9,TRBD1,TGTGCCAGCAGCGCGTCGACAGGGGGTCCCTACGAGCAGTACTTC,CASSASTGGPYEQYF
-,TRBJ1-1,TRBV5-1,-,TGCGCCAGCAGCTCCCTCCCTGACACTGAAGCTTTCTTT,CASSSLPDTEAFF
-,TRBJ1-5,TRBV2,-,TGTGCCAGCGAACTGACAGTTAGCAATCAGCCCCAGCATTTT,CASELTVSNQPQHF
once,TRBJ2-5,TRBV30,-,TGTGCCTGGAGTTCGGACGGGGGTAATTCCCAGTACTTC,CAWSSDGGNSQYF
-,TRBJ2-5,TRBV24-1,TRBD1,TGTGCCACCAGTGATTTGAAGGGGACAGGGTCAAGGGAGACCCAGTACTTC,CATSDLKGTGSRETQYF
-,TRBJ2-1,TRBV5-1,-,TGCGCCAGCAGCTATACGAGCAGGGGGGTGGGCAATGAGCAGTTCTTC,CASSYTSRGVGNEQFF
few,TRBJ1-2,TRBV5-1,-,TGCGCCAGCAGCTTGGAAGGCGGCAGAGCTAACTATGGCTACACCTTC,CASSLEGGRANYGYTF
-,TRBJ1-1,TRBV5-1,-,TGCGCCAGCAGCTTGGCGGGTCAGCCTAATGAAGCTTTCTTT,CASSLAGQPNEAFF
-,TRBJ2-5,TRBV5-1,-,TGCGCCAGCAGGCAGACTAGTACAGAGACCCAGTACTTC,CASRQTSTETQYF
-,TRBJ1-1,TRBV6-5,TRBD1,TGTGCCAGCACCCAAGGACAGGGATACACTGAAGCTTTCTTT,CASTQGQGYTEAFF
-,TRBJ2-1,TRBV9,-,TGTGCCAGCAGCGTAGAGGGGCGCACCGACAATGAGCAGTTCTTC,CASSVEGRTDNEQFF
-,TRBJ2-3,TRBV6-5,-,TGTGCCAGCAGCCCAGGGGTAACAGATACGCAGTATTTT,CASSPGVTDTQYF
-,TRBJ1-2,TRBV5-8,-,TGTGCCAGCAGCTTGGTGGCAGGGGACGTCTATGGCTACACCTTC,CASSLVAGDVYGYTF
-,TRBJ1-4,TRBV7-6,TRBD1,TGTGCCAGCAGGGTCGGACAGGCAACTAATGAAAAACTGTTTTTT,CASRVGQATNEKLFF
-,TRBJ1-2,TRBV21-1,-,TGTGCCAGCAGCAAAGGTAAAGCTACCACCAACTATGGCTACACCTTC,CASSKGKATTNYGYTF
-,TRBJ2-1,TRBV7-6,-,TGTGCCAGCAGCTCCGAGGGAAATGAGCAGTTCTTC,CASSSEGNEQFF
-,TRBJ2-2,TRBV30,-,TGTGCCTGGACCCCGTTCGATCAGACCGGGGAGCTGTTTTTT,CAWTPFDQTGELFF
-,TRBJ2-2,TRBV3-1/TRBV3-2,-,TGTGCCAGCAGCCCCGGTACCGGGGAGCTGTTTTTT,CASSPGTGELFF
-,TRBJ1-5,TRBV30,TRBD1,TGTGCCTGGAGTACAGGGGGTGATCAGCCCCAGCATTTT,CAWSTGGDQPQHF
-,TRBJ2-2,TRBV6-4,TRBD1,TGTGCCAGACAAGTCAAGGACAGGGGGCGCGGAACCGGGGAGCTGTTTTTT,CARQVKDRGRGTGELFF
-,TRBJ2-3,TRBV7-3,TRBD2,TGTGCCAGCAGCTCCCGCTCCAGCGGGGGGGTAGATACGCAGTATTTT,CASSSRSSGGVDTQYF
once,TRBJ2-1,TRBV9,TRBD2,TGTGCCAGCAGCGCCCGGGGAGCGGGGGCCCTCTACAATGAGCAGTTCTTC,CASSARGAGALYNEQFF
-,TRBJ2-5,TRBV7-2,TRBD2,TGTGCCAGCAGCCACCCCGGGACTAGCGCCGAGACCCAGTACTTC,CASSHPGTSAETQYF